One sample yielded the 12 T cell receptor beta chains listed below, sequenced in a study of T cell responses to AZD1222 COVID-19 vaccine. Method: immunoSEQ multiplex PCR; TCRdb's copy keeps in-frame clones and lacks some. The table shows about 140,000 clones, with 80% to 90% occurring only once. The sequencing here drew on peripheral blood, taken on day 0 of AZD1222 vaccination. These receptors all come from an adult in good health.

The chain has TRBV30 and TRBJ1-1; D may be TRBD1 (6 bases). The CDR3 covers 13 residues. Trimming stripped 2 bases from V and 9 bases from J, with 16 bases between. The germline gives CDR1 GTSNPN, CDR2 SVGIG (reference sequence). The CDR3 DNA follows: TGTGCCTGGAGTATACTACAGGGAACTAAAGCTTTCTTT. This codes for CAWSILQGTKAFF.

V is TRBV15 and J is TRBJ2-7; the D is unclear. The CDR3 extends over 14 amino acids. Germline V gene sequence: CDR1 LNHNV, CDR2 YYDKDF (reference sequence). V was cut by 4 bases and J by 7 bases, with 17 bases left in between. CDR3 sequence (DNA): TGTGCCACCAGCACTACCCCGGCGGTTGGTGAGCAGTACTTC. This sequence encodes CATSTTPAVGEQYF.

The chain combines TRBV5-1 with TRBJ2-5, with a weak D call TRBD1 (6 bases). The CDR3 is 14 amino acids. Germline CDR1 is SGHRS and CDR2 is YFSETQ. V was cut by 1 base and J by 3 bases, with 10 bases left in between. In DNA, the CDR3 is TGCGCCAGCAGCTTGTCCCCAGGGGAAGAGACCCAGTACTTC. Amino acids: CASSLSPGEETQYF.

The chain combines TRBV29-1 with TRBJ1-2; D is possibly TRBD1 (6 bases). The CDR3 is made up of 9 amino acids. CDR1 is SQVTM, CDR2 ANQGSEA, per germline. The germline V and J ends were trimmed by 4 bases and 9 bases, with 6 bases remaining between them. The CDR3 spells CSVGDSYTF. CDR3 sequence (DNA): TGCAGCGTTGGGGACAGCTACACCTTC.

This clone was seen once. The J gene is TRBJ2-3, the V gene TRBV24-1; no reliable D call. The V end was cut by 10 bases, the J end by 6 bases, with 22 bases between. Germline lookup yields CDR1 KGHDR and CDR2 SFDVKD. This CDR3 is built from 15 residues. CDR3 loop: CATGRKGALFDTQYF. CDR3 nucleotide sequence: TGTGCCACAGGACGGAAGGGTGCCCTTTTTGATACGCAGTATTTT.

V usage is TRBV5-5 and J usage is TRBJ1-1, with 9 bases matching TRBD1. Germline CDR1 is SGHKS and CDR2 is YYEKEE (reference sequence). V lost 3 bases, J lost 0 bases, and 0 bases stayed unmatched. The CDR3 runs to 14 residues. CDR3 residues: CASSWDRVNTEAFF. DNA for the CDR3: TGTGCCAGCAGCTGGGACAGGGTGAACACTGAAGCTTTCTTT.

This clone was found a few times. The chain carries TRBV6-1 and TRBJ1-6, with D perhaps matching TRBD1 (5 bases). The CDR3 totals 13 residues. Germline values: CDR1 MNHNS, CDR2 SASEGT. V lost 3 bases and J lost 5, with 5 bases in between. CDR3 coding DNA: TGTGCCAGCAGTGACAGGGATAATTCACCCCTCCACTTT. Its protein product is CASSDRDNSPLHF.

V usage is TRBV19 and J usage is TRBJ1-1; no definite D call. Trimming removed 1 base from V and 2 bases from J, with 11 bases in between. The CDR3 covers 15 residues. Looked up from germline, CDR1 is LNHDA and CDR2 is SQIVND (reference sequence). Here the CDR3 reads CASSIGPQTNTEAFF. CDR3 sequence (DNA): TGTGCCAGTAGTATAGGCCCCCAGACAAACACTGAAGCTTTCTTT. Looking up the rest from reference TRBV19 and TRBJ1-1 gives the full variable domain: DGGITQSPKYLFRKEGQNVTLSCEQNLNHDAMYWYRQDPGQGLRLIYYSQIVNDFQKGDIAEGYSVSREKKESFPLTVTSAQKNPTAFYLCASSIGPQTNTEAFFGQGTRLTVV.

The rearrangement uses TRBV7-2 and TRBJ1-1; D unclear. The CDR3 totals 14 residues. V gave up 5 bases and J gave up 2 bases, with 12 bases separating them. Per germline, CDR1 SGHTA and CDR2 FQGNSA. Here the CDR3 reads CASSLAWGNTEAFF. CDR3 nucleotides: TGTGCCAGCAGCCTCGCGTGGGGTAACACTGAAGCTTTCTTT.

The rearrangement uses TRBV4-1 and TRBJ2-5; 7 positions agree with TRBD2. The CDR3 runs 13 residues. J was trimmed by 5 bases and V by 6 bases; bases with no gene match: 6. The germline V gene encodes CDR1 MGHRA and CDR2 YSYEKL. The CDR3 loop is CASRRTSSETQYF. In nucleotides, the CDR3 is TGCGCCAGCAGACGGACTAGTTCGGAGACCCAGTACTTC.

This chain connects TRBV7-9 to TRBJ1-4; D call uncertain. The CDR3 is made up of 16 amino acids. Germline values: CDR1 SEHNR, CDR2 FQNEAQ (reference sequence). The V and J ends lost 11 bases and 0 bases respectively, with 19 bases between them. In nucleotides, the CDR3 is TGTGCCTGCAACTACAGAAATGATGCAACTAATGAAAAACTGTTTTTT. It specifies CACNYRNDATNEKLFF.

The chain joins TRBV5-1 to TRBJ1-2, with a possible D match to TRBD1 (6 bases). The V and J ends lost 0 bases and 2 bases respectively, with 8 bases between them. The CDR3 length is 14 residues. Germline values: CDR1 SGHRS, CDR2 YFSETQ. CDR3 DNA: TGCGCCAGCAGCTTGGAGGGGGGAAACTATGGCTACACCTTC. The encoded protein is CASSLEGGNYGYTF.